This section outlines one T cell receptor (beta chain) sequence together with its context. The antigen remains unidentified. V lost 2 bases, J lost 5 bases, and 15 bases lay in between. Germline V lookup: CDR1 KGHSH, CDR2 LQKENI. The CDR3 consists of 15 residues. The sample comes from a study of T cells after yellow fever vaccination. About the research overall: Fractions of low cell number were prepared using SMART-Seq v4 Ultra Low Input.

Study-wide points: Re-detected after boosting: most primary clones, 96% of CD4 and around 86% of CD8.

TCR cDNA, made by 5'RACE template switching, carried an added universal primer site and UMIs. TCRdb reprocessed the 5' RACE reads via MiXCR and lists one record per CDR3 protein. The data contain 620,000 or so distinct CDR3 sequences, around 17% of them singletons. The sequence derives from a man in his late teens or twenties who received the YFV17D yellow fever vaccine. The material sequenced was PBMCs, taken 5 days after the first yellow fever vaccination. The chain is built from TRBV18 and TRBJ1-1; a weak D match, TRBD1 (5 bases). CDR3 region: CASSPSNSEGTEAFF. As DNA, the CDR3 is TGTGCCAGCTCACCAAGCAACAGTGAGGGGACTGAAGCTTTCTTT.